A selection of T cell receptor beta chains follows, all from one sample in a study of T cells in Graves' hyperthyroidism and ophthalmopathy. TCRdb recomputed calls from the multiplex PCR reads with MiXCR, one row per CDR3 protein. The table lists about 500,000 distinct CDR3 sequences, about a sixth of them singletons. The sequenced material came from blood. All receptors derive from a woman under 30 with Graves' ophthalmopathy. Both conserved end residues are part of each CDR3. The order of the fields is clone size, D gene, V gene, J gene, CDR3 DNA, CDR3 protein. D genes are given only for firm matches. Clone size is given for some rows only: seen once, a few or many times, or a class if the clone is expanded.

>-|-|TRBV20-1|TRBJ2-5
TGCAGAGGGGGGCCACCCGGGGGAGAGACCCAGTACTTC
CRGGPPGGETQYF
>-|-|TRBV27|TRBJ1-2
TGTGCCAGCAGTTATCGGCCAGGGGATGGCTACACCTTC
CASSYRPGDGYTF
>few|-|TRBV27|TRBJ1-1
TGTGCCAGCAGTTCCCCCGTGAGGGCGGGGAGCACTGAAGCTTTCTTT
CASSSPVRAGSTEAFF
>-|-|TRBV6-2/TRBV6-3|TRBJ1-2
TGTGCCAGCAGCCCTCTAACGACAGACTACTTAGCTAACTATGGCTACACCTTC
CASSPLTTDYLANYGYTF
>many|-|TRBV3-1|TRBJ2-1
TGTGCCAGCAGCCAACCGAAGGGTGAGCAGTTCTTC
CASSQPKGEQFF
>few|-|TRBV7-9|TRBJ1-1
TGTGCCAGCAGCAGGGTGAAAGCTTTCTTT
CASSRVKAFF
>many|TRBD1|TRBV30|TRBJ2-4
TGTGCCTGGAGTGTACCAGGGGGAAAAAACATTCAGTACTTC
CAWSVPGGKNIQYF
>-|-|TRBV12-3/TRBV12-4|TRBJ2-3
TGTGCCAGCAGTCCCACCTGGCGAGCCACAGATACGCAGTATTTT
CASSPTWRATDTQYF
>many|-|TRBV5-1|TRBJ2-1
TGCGCCAGCAGCTTGGCCGGGCACAATGAGCAGTTCTTC
CASSLAGHNEQFF
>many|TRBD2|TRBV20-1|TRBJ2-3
TGCAGTGCTAGACCCGGACTAGCGGGAAACGCAGATACGCAGTATTTT
CSARPGLAGNADTQYF
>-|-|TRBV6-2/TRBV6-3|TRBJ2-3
TGTGCCAGCAGTGGGGAAGCTCTTAGCCTTGCAGATACGCAGTATTTT
CASSGEALSLADTQYF
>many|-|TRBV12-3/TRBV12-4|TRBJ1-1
TGTGCCAGCAGCCCCCAGACGAACACTGAAGCTTTCTTT
CASSPQTNTEAFF
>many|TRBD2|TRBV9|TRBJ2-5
TGTGCCAGCAGCGTCGGCGGGGGGGCGGGAGAGACCCAGTACTTC
CASSVGGGAGETQYF
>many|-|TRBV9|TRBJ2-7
TGTGCCAGCAGCGTAGGCCCGGGTGTATACGAGCAGTACTTC
CASSVGPGVYEQYF
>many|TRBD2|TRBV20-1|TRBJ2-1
TGCAGTGCTAGGGGGCGGGACTACTACTCCTACAATGAGCAGTTCTTC
CSARGRDYYSYNEQFF
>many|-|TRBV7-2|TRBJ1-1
TGTGCCAGCACCGTCGGAATGAACACTGAAGCTTTCTTT
CASTVGMNTEAFF
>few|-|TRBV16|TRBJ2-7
TGTGCCAGCAGCCAATTCTTAGGAACCTACGAGCAGTACTTC
CASSQFLGTYEQYF
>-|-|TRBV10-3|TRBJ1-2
TGTGCCATCCGGCCGGTGCTAAACTATGGCTACACCTTC
CAIRPVLNYGYTF
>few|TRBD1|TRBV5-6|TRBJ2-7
TGTGCCAGCAGCTTGGGCACAGGGGGTGGGCAGTACTTC
CASSLGTGGGQYF
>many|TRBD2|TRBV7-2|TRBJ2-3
TGTGCCAGCAGCTTAGTAGCGGGAGGTCGGACAGATACGCAGTATTTT
CASSLVAGGRTDTQYF
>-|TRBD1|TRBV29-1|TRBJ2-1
TGCAGCGTTGCTCAAGACAGGGTTTACAATGAGCAGTTCTTC
CSVAQDRVYNEQFF
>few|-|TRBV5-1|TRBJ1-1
TGCGCCAGCAGCTTGGGGGTAGGGGCGACTCCCGGGGCTTTCTTT
CASSLGVGATPGAFF
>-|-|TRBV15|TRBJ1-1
TGTGCCACCAGCAGTGGGGACCACACTGAAGCTTTCTTT
CATSSGDHTEAFF
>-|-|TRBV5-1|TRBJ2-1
TGCGCCAGCAGCTTGTCGCAGGGTAATGGTGAGCAGTTCTTC
CASSLSQGNGEQFF
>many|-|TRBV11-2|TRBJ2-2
TGTGCCAGCAGCCCACGCCGGGACCGCAGACTAGGGGAGCTGTTTTTT
CASSPRRDRRLGELFF
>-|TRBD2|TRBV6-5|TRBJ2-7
TGTGCCAGCAGTTTGGGGGGGGGGGGAACCTACGAGCAGTACTTC
CASSLGGGGTYEQYF
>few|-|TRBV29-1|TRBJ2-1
TGCAGCGTTGGCCCTGGGGCAGGGGCGACCTACAATGAGCAGTTCTTC
CSVGPGAGATYNEQFF
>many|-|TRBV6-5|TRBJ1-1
TGTGCCAGCAGTTACTCGCTGGACACTGAAGCTTTCTTT
CASSYSLDTEAFF
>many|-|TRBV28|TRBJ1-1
TGTGCCAGCAGCCTGACAGGCAGAAACACTGAAGCTTTCTTT
CASSLTGRNTEAFF
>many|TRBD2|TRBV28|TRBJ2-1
TGTGCCAGCAGTTCGTGGACTAGCGGCACCAATGAGCAGTTCTTC
CASSSWTSGTNEQFF